These 5 T cell receptor beta chains were all obtained from the same sample, sequenced in a study of Graves' ophthalmopathy and Graves' hyperthyroidism. The authors amplified TCR beta CDR3 regions from RNA transcripts. HTBI primers primed a first-round RT-PCR, and a second-round multiplex PCR followed. In TCRdb, the multiplex PCR reads were re-called with MiXCR into one record per CDR3 protein. The sample yields a few hundred thousand distinct CDR3 sequences, less than 20% seen once. Source material: peripheral blood. The source is a woman under 30 with stable Graves' hyperthyroidism.

This clonotype showed up many times. The chain has TRBV7-2 and TRBJ1-6, with 9 positions matching TRBD1. CDR1 and CDR2 from the germline V gene are SGHTA and FQGNSA. The CDR3 has 15 residues. V was clipped by 4 bases and J by 7 bases; unmatched bases: 5. The CDR3 sequence is CASSWRTGDNSPLHF. As DNA, the CDR3 is TGTGCCAGCAGCTGGCGGACAGGGGACAATTCACCCCTCCACTTT.

This clonotype was detected many times. This chain links TRBV11-2 with TRBJ2-7; a weak D match, TRBD2 (7 bases). Trimming took 5 bases from V and 4 from J, leaving 12 bases between them. Germline V gene data show CDR1 as SGHAT and CDR2 as FQNNGV. The CDR3 loop spans 13 amino acids. CDR3 region: CASSEGGFYEQYF. DNA of the CDR3: TGTGCCAGCAGCGAGGGGGGGTTTTACGAGCAGTACTTC.

This rearrangement joins TRBV12-3 or TRBV12-4 to TRBJ1-1; a possible D gene is TRBD1 (6 bases). V lost 6 bases, J lost 1 base, and 24 bases lay in between. The CDR3 consists of 18 residues. The CDR3 loop is CASRVGGDRFMRNTEAFF. CDR3 nucleotide sequence: TGTGCCAGCAGGGTAGGGGGAGACAGGTTTATGAGGAACACTGAAGCTTTCTTT.

This clonotype has a count of ten or more. The CDR3 protein is CSVEERQLRETQYF. In nucleotides, the CDR3 is TGCAGCGTTGAAGAAAGACAGTTGCGAGAGACCCAGTACTTC. The rearrangement joins TRBV29-1 to TRBJ2-5, with D perhaps matching TRBD1 (5 bases). This CDR3 region has 14 residues. From germline, CDR1 is SQVTM and CDR2 ANQGSEA. The V gene lost 0 bases and the J gene lost 4 bases, with 12 bases spanning the gap.

In this sample, this clonotype turned up a few times. The V and J genes are TRBV20-1 and TRBJ2-7, with TRBD2 matching over 10 bases. The V and J ends lost 3 bases and 2 bases, in that order; junction bases with no gene match: 4. This CDR3 region has 14 residues. Germline V CDR1 and CDR2: DFQATT, SNEGSKA (reference sequence). The CDR3: CSASPSGGAYEQYF. In DNA, the CDR3 is TGCAGTGCTAGCCCTAGCGGGGGTGCCTACGAGCAGTACTTC.